This T cell receptor beta chain was retrieved from a study of beta chain features in type 1 diabetes (dated by TCRdb to between 2018 and 2020). Describing the broader study: Mean age, gender distribution, total cell number and subset yield were not different between patients and healthy donors. Across all samples, fewer than 130 million sorted cells were examined, and cell number per subset correlated strongly with RNA yield. In the study, recently diagnosed type 1 diabetes patients and matched healthy donors were compared on the TCRB repertoires of their sorted circulating CD4+ T cell subsets. Whereas all 28 donors provided naive and central memory subsets, regulatory and stem cell-like memory subsets were isolated from just 8 patients and about 8 healthy donors. General findings and caveats noted by the study authors: HLA sub-analyses involved small numbers of individuals, so any influence of HLA type on TCRB rearrangement remained unresolved. At VDJ recombination sites, type 1 diabetes patients had fewer insertions and more deleted nucleotides, which implies abnormalities in thymic rearrangement. Naive, central memory and regulatory TCRB repertoires appeared to be more similar among patients than among healthy donors. Sequencing cDNA rather than genomic DNA could over-represent highly expressing activated cells, although activation and CD3 levels did not differ between groups. Type 1 diabetes patients showed a moderate but significant shortening of TCRB CDR3 length in all four CD4+ subsets. PCR may preferentially amplify shorter templates, but because patient and control samples were amplified and corrected together, any resulting skew would affect both groups equally.

The High Capacity cDNA Reverse Transcription Kit was used to reverse transcribe all of the isolated RNA, meaning that expressed TCRB transcripts were what got sequenced. Deep immunoSEQ sequencing was performed on naive, central memory and regulatory T cell samples, with an average of roughly 3.3 million total reads per sample. Sorted cells were lysed in RLT buffer and RNA was extracted with DNase-treated RNeasy Micro or Mini kits, depending on cell number. Each cell subset was processed separately to prevent cross-contamination, with patient and healthy donor samples processed together. Using the immunoSEQ multiplex PCR, TCRB sequences were amplified from cDNA into 87-bp fragments spanning the CDR3 region. Amplicons were sequenced on the Illumina HiSeq platform. As for how the authors treated the data: Synthetic template baselines were used to correct PCR bias computationally, reads within Hamming distance 2 were collapsed together, and singletons that could not be merged were discarded. Reads were aligned against IMGT so that V, D and J genes, CDR3 length and insertions or deletions at six rearrangement sites could be assigned. Within each subset, clonotype counts were normalized to sorted cell number, after which true diversity and Gini coefficients were computed with the tcR R package. The overlap coefficient, calculated on TCRB nucleotide sequences, was used to measure repertoire sharing. Entries here come from immuneACCESS through TCRdb and include only in-frame sequences with V and J called. Some clones fail to appear in such tables; in the studies checked, an unresolved V gene covers under half of the shortfall, and the cause of the remainder is unknown. V, J and clone size were drawn from that table, and D and trimming were deduced from the DNA. The sample table contains around 15,000 clones; only one count was recorded for over 55% of them. About 2.6% of the sample goes to the ten largest clones.

V drops 6 bases and J drops 6 bases, leaving 21 bases in between. The CDR3 covers 15 residues, taking in both the cysteine and the phenylalanine. The retained sequence is limited to the CDR3, 45 bases, with the frame set at the first base. CDR1 ENHRY and CDR2 SYGVKD were looked up in the germline V gene. Comment on this clone: Its recognized antigen is unknown. Per-base quality was not reported, and no clone a single base away is much larger than it.

A single peripheral blood draw of around 120 mL on average was collected from each donor into heparinised tubes. A BD FACSAria II was used to sort naive, central memory, regulatory and stem cell-like memory CD4+ T cells with a panel that included CD45RO, CCR7, CD25, CD127, CD95 and CD27. All sorted populations exceeded 95% purity. PBMCs were isolated right away by Lymphoprep density gradient centrifugation and were stained directly, without culture. Samples were stained and sorted in pairs, with one healthy donor and one patient per experiment, so that batch effects were minimized. What was sequenced was Tregs from blood. The cell subset or site label corresponds to: regulatory CD4+ T cells. The chain couples TRBV10-3 to TRBJ2-7; a tentative D call is TRBD2 (6 bases match). The TCR comes from a man aged 30 to 45 with type 1 diabetes. The nucleotide sequence reads TGTGCCATCAGCCTCACCGGGGGAATCAGACTCGAGCAGTACTTC. Its product reads: CAISLTGGIRLEQYF.